This T cell receptor (beta chain) was recovered during a study of blood T cells in healthy people across ages. For the study at large: Capture via template switching afforded approximately one barcoded beta molecule per two T cells.

For the second PCR, which ran for about 7 to 11 cycles, a sample-barcoded 5' primer and a J-beta primer mix were used. TCRdb called the 5' RACE reads again in MiXCR, with one record for every CDR3 protein. The table has about 620,000 distinct CDR3 sequences, around 20% seen once. This clonotype was detected once. Germline values: CDR1 SGHTA, CDR2 FQGNSA. This CDR3 spans 12 amino acids. Sequenced input: blood. This chain connects TRBV7-2 to TRBJ2-5; D not certain. The DNA end lines up better with TRBJ2-1; the J call may be wrong. The TCR sequence derives from a man in his sixties or seventies in good health. The CDR3 nucleotides are TGTGCCAGCAGCTTAGTTATGAATGAGCAGTTCTTC. It translates to CASSLVMNEQFF.